Described below is a single T cell receptor beta chain sequence and its context. Its specificity is unknown. The sample comes from a study of shared clonotypes between healthy human individuals. Study-level background: Aged between 18 and 49, the donors were a couple of women and three men.

General study points: The four-donor shared clonotypes exceeded non-shared clonotypes in generation probability, with non-shared ones scoring lower.

The data were produced by immunoSEQ multiplex PCR, yet TCRdb's version contains in-frame clones alone and is incomplete. The sample yields about 2.2 million clones, 80% to 95% seen once. Naive-designated CD8 cells lacked CD45RO, were positively enriched for CCR7, and omitted terminally differentiated effector memory CD45RA+ cells. CDR1 and CDR2 from the germline V gene are MNHEY and SMNVEV (reference sequence). The CDR3 sequence is 15 residues long. V gave up 6 bases and J gave up 2 bases, with 17 bases separating them. Sequencing input: naive CD8+ T cells from PBMCs. The receptor was derived from a young man in good health. Some clones in this sample may be carry-over from other donors' samples. This chain links TRBV27 with TRBJ2-7, with D perhaps TRBD1 or TRBD2 (5 bases each). CDR3 protein: CASSLVGVRAYEQYF. The CDR3 DNA sequence: TGTGCCAGCAGCCTTGTGGGGGTTCGGGCCTACGAGCAGTACTTC.